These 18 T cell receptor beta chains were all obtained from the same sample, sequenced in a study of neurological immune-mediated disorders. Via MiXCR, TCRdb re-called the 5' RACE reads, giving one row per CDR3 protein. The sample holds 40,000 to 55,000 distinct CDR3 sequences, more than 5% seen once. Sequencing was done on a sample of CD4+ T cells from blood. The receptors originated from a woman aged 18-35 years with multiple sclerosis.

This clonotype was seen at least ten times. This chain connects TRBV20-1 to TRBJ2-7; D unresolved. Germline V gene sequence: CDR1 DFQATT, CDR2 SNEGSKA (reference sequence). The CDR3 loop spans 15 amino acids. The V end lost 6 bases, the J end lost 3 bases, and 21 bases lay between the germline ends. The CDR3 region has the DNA TGCAGTGCGACCACCGTGAGGTCTCCTCTCTACGAGCAGTACTTC. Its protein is CSATTVRSPLYEQYF.

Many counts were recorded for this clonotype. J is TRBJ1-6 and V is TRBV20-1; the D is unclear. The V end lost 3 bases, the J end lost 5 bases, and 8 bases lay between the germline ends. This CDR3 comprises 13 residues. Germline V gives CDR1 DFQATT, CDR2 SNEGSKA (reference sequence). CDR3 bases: TGCAGTGCTAGGCTCAGTAATAATTCACCCCTCCACTTT. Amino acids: CSARLSNNSPLHF.

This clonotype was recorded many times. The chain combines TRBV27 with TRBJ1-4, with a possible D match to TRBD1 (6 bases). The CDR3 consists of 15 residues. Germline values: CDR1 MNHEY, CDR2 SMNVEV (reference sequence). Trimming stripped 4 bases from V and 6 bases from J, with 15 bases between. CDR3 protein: CASSSQGFPDEKLFF. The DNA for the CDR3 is TGTGCCAGCAGTTCCCAGGGGTTTCCGGATGAAAAACTGTTTTTT.

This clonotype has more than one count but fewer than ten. CDR3 nucleotides: TGTGCCAGCAGTGAAGCGGTTGCCGGGCGGTACGAGCAGTACTTC. Translated, it gives CASSEAVAGRYEQYF. The chain employs TRBV2 and TRBJ2-7, with D unclear. CDR3 size: 15 residues. Trimming stripped 0 bases from V and 4 bases from J, with 13 bases between. Per the germline V gene, CDR1 is SNHLY and CDR2 is FYNNEI.

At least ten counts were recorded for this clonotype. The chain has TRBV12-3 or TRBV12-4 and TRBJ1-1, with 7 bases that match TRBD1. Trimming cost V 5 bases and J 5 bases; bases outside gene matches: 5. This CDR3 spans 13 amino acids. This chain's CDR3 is CASSTSRGTEAFF. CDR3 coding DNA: TGTGCCAGCAGTACCTCCAGGGGGACTGAAGCTTTCTTT.

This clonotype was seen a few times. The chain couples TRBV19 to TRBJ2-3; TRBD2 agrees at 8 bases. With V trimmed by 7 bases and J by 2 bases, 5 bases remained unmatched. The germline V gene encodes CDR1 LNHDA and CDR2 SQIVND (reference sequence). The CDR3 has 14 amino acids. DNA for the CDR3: TGTGCCAGTACCAGGCGGGGGGACACAGATACGCAGTATTTT. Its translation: CASTRRGDTDTQYF.

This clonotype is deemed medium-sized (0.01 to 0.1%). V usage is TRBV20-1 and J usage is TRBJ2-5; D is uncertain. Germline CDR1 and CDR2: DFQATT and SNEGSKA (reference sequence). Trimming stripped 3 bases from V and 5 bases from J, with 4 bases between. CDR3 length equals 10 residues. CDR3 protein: CSASQETQYF. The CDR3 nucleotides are TGCAGTGCTAGTCAGGAGACCCAGTACTTC.

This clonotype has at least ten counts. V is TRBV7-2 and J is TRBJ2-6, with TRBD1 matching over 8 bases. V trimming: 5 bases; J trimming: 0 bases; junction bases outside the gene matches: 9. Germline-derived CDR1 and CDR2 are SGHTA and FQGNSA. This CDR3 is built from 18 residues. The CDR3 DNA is TGTGCCAGCAGCCGACAGACAGGGGACCACTCTGGGGCCAACGTCCTGACTTTC. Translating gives CASSRQTGDHSGANVLTF.

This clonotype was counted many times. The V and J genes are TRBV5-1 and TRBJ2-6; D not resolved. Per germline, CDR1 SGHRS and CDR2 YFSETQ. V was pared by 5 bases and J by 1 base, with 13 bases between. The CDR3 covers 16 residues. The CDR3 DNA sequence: TGCGCCAGCAGTCCGCTTTGGGTTTCTGGGGCCAACGTCCTGACTTTC. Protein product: CASSPLWVSGANVLTF. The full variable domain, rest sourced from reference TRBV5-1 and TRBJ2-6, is KAGVTQTPRYLIKTRGQQVTLSCSPISGHRSVSWYQQTPGQGLQFLFEYFSETQRNKGNFPGRFSGRQFSNSRSEMNVSTLELGDSALYLCASSPLWVSGANVLTFGAGSRLTVL.

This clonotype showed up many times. The chain's CDR3 is CASSWAGRPMNTEAFF. CDR3 DNA: TGTGCCAGCAGTTGGGCGGGACGGCCTATGAACACTGAAGCTTTCTTT. V is TRBV28 and J is TRBJ1-1, with D possibly matching TRBD1 (5 bases). The CDR3 sequence is 16 residues long. V lost 4 bases to trimming and J lost 0 bases, with 15 bases between them. Germline V gene sequence: CDR1 MDHEN, CDR2 SYDVKM.

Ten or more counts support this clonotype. CDR3: CAISESGGRTYEQYF. CDR3 coding DNA: TGTGCCATCAGTGAGTCAGGGGGTAGGACCTACGAGCAGTACTTC. The chain has TRBV10-3 and TRBJ2-7; tentatively, D is TRBD1 (6 bases). Germline V gene lookup returns CDR1 ENHRY and CDR2 SYGVKD. Trimming stripped 0 bases from V and 2 bases from J, with 11 bases between. The CDR3 consists of 15 residues.

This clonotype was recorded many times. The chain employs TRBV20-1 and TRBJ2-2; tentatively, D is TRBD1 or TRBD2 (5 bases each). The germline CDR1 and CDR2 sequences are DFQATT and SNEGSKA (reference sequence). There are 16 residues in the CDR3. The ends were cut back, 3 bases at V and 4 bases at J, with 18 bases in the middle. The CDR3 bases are TGCAGTGCTAGCTCTGGGAAGGGGACGGGCACCGGGGAGCTGTTTTTT. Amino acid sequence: CSASSGKGTGTGELFF.

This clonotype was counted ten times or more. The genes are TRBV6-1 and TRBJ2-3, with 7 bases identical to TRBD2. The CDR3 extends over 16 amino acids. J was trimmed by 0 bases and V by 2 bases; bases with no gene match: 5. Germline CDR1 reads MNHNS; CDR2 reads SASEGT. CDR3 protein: CASSELEGGSTDTQYF. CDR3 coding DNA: TGTGCCAGCAGTGAACTGGAGGGAGGGAGCACAGATACGCAGTATTTT.

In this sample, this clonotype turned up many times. CDR3 sequence: CASSLASRGYEQYF. The CDR3 DNA reads TGTGCCAGCAGCTTAGCGAGCAGGGGTTACGAGCAGTACTTC. The chain links TRBV7-2 to TRBJ2-7; D possibly corresponds to TRBD1 (6 bases). Germline V CDR1 and CDR2: SGHTA, FQGNSA. With 0 bases removed from V and 4 bases from J, the gap between germline ends came to 10 bases. There are 14 residues in the CDR3. The entire variable domain, with the rest obtained from reference TRBV7-2 and TRBJ2-7, is as follows: GAGVSQSPSNKVTEKGKDVELRCDPISGHTALYWYRQSLGQGLEFLIYFQGNSAPDKSGLPSDRFSAERTGGSVSTLTIQRTQQEDSAVYLCASSLASRGYEQYFGPGTRLTVT.

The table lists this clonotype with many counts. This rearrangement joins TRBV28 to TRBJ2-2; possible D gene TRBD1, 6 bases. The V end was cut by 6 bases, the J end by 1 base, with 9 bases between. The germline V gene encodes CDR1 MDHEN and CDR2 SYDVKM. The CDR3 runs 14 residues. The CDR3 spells CASSPQGNTGELFF. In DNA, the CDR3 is TGTGCCAGCAGCCCACAGGGGAACACCGGGGAGCTGTTTTTT.

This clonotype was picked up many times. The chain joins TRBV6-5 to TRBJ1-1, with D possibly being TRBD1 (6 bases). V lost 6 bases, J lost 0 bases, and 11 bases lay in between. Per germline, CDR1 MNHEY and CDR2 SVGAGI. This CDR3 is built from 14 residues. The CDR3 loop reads CASSAGTLNTEAFF. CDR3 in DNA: TGTGCCAGCAGCGCCGGGACATTGAACACTGAAGCTTTCTTT.

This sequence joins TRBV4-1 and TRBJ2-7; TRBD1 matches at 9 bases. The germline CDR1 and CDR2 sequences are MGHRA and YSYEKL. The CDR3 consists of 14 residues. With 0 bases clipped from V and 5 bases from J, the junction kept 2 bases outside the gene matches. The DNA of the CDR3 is TGCGCCAGCAGCCAAGAGGGACAGGGCCACGAGCAGTACTTC. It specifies CASSQEGQGHEQYF.

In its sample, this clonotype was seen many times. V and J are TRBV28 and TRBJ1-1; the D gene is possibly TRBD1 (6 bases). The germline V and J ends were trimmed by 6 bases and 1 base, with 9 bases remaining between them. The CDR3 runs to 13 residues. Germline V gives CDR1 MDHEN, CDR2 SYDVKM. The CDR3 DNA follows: TGTGCCAGCAGGCTGGGACAGAACACTGAAGCTTTCTTT. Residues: CASRLGQNTEAFF.